The rows below give T cell receptor beta chains drawn from one sample of a study of shared clonotypes between healthy human individuals. Only in-frame clones appear in the TCRdb table, and some are missing; sequencing was by immunoSEQ multiplex PCR. The data hold about 330,000 clones, with around 90% observed a single time. Material: memory CD8+ T cells sorted from blood. These receptors originate from a man in his late teens or twenties in good health. Both conserved end residues are part of each CDR3. A D gene is named only where the DNA matches it firmly. Clone size is shown for a subset of rows, as once, few, many or a class of expanded clone.

D gene,V gene,J gene,clone size,CDR3 DNA,CDR3 protein
TRBD2,TRBV29-1,TRBJ2-1,.,TGCAGCGAACTAGCGGAGCCCAATGAGCAGTTCTTC,CSELAEPNEQFF
TRBD2,TRBV4-3,TRBJ2-5,.,TGCGCCAGCAGCCAAAAATCGCTAGCGGGAGTCGTGGGGTACCAAGAGACCCAGTACTTC,CASSQKSLAGVVGYQETQYF
.,TRBV14,TRBJ1-4,.,TGTGCCAGCAGGTGCCAGGGGCTGTTTGCAACTAATGAAAAACTGTTTTTT,CASRCQGLFATNEKLFF
.,TRBV4-2,TRBJ2-7,.,TGTGCCAGCAGTCCGAGGGGGGCGAGCTCCTACGAGCAGTACTTC,CASSPRGASSYEQYF
TRBD1,TRBV2,TRBJ2-7,.,TGTGCCAGCAACTACAGGGGGTCCTACGAGCAGTACTTC,CASNYRGSYEQYF
.,TRBV19,TRBJ2-1,.,TGTGCCAGTAGTTTGGGACTCCTCCACAATGAGCAGTTCTTC,CASSLGLLHNEQFF
.,TRBV7-8,TRBJ2-7,.,TGTGCCAGCAGCTTAAGGGCGGCAAGCTCCTACGAGCAGTACTTC,CASSLRAASSYEQYF
.,TRBV4-1,TRBJ2-5,.,TGCGCCAGCAGCCAACGCGACGTCGAAGAGACCCAGTACTTC,CASSQRDVEETQYF
.,TRBV5-1,TRBJ2-5,.,TGCGCCAGCAGCTTGGATGGCGGTTTAGAGACCCAGTACTTC,CASSLDGGLETQYF
.,TRBV5-6,TRBJ1-2,.,TGTGCCAGCAGCCAGGACGGACCGTATGGCTACACCTTC,CASSQDGPYGYTF
.,TRBV5-6,TRBJ2-4,.,TGTGCCAGCAGCTTCTATTCGAAACTAGCCAAAAACATTCAGTACTTC,CASSFYSKLAKNIQYF
.,TRBV13,TRBJ2-7,once,TGTGCCAGCAGCTTAGGTCTCGTGGGGGCCTCCTACGAGCAGTACTTC,CASSLGLVGASYEQYF
.,TRBV7-5,TRBJ1-1,.,TGTGCCAGAAGCTTAGTAGATCGATTGCGATCACGACCGAACACTGAAGCTTTCTTT,CARSLVDRLRSRPNTEAFF
.,TRBV5-4,TRBJ2-1,.,TGTGCCAGCAGCTCTAGCGCCAATGAGCAGTTCTTC,CASSSSANEQFF
.,TRBV5-1,TRBJ1-1,.,TGCGCCAGCAGCTTGGACGCCACGTTTGAAGCTTTCTTT,CASSLDATFEAFF
.,TRBV18,TRBJ2-7,.,TGTGCCAGCTCAGGCCGGGACGGAACCTACGAGCAGTACTTC,CASSGRDGTYEQYF
.,TRBV9,TRBJ1-2,.,TGTGCCAGCAGCGTAGGTGCCCCCGGAGAGACAGTCTATGGCTACACCTTC,CASSVGAPGETVYGYTF